These 15 T cell receptor beta chains were sequenced from one sample in a study of blood T cell repertoires in COVID-19. Repertoires were generated with immunoSEQ multiplex PCR, while TCRdb's copy carries only in-frame clones and drops some. The table shows about 74,000 clones, with more than 70% occurring only once. Specimen: peripheral blood. These receptors all stem from a man aged 70 or older with active or convalescent COVID-19.

This chain uses TRBV3-1 (or the pseudogene TRBV3-2) with TRBJ1-1; weak D call: TRBD1 (5 bases). V lost 6 bases and J lost 1, with 9 bases in between. The CDR3 sequence is 13 residues long. Germline-derived CDR1 and CDR2 are LGHDT and YNNKEL (reference sequence). CDR3 region: CASSVTGNTEAFF. The CDR3 DNA reads TGTGCCAGCAGTGTCACAGGGAACACTGAAGCTTTCTTT.

This clone has just one count. The chain is built from TRBV7-9 and TRBJ2-7; 11 bases align to TRBD2. The CDR3 loop spans 18 amino acids. Germline-derived CDR1 and CDR2 are SEHNR and FQNEAQ (reference sequence). The V segment lost 5 bases and the J segment 3 bases; nucleotides outside the gene matches: 15. CDR3 region: CASSRPRGASGRIYEQYF. In DNA form, the CDR3 reads TGTGCCAGCAGCCGCCCCAGGGGGGCTAGCGGGAGGATCTACGAGCAGTACTTC.

The chain combines TRBV5-1 with TRBJ1-1; D gene uncertain. V was trimmed by 0 bases and J by 0 bases, leaving 3 bases between them. This CDR3 region has 13 residues. CDR1 and CDR2 from the germline V gene are SGHRS and YFSETQ. This CDR3 is CASSLGVNTEAFF. The DNA for the CDR3 is TGCGCCAGCAGCTTGGGAGTGAACACTGAAGCTTTCTTT.

The gene calls are TRBV18 and TRBJ2-1, with D perhaps matching TRBD1 (7 bases). The V gene lost 6 bases and the J gene lost 0 bases, with 24 bases spanning the gap. CDR1 is KGHSH, CDR2 LQKENI, per germline. The CDR3 runs 19 residues. CDR3 coding DNA: TGTGCCAGCTCCCCTCGGGGGACAGATTTGCCAAGCTCCTACAATGAGCAGTTCTTC. Amino acid sequence: CASSPRGTDLPSSYNEQFF.

V is TRBV19 and J is TRBJ1-1; 7 nucleotides line up with TRBD1. The CDR3 consists of 13 residues. V gave up 9 bases and J gave up 3 bases; unmatched junction bases: 7. Germline V gene lookup returns CDR1 LNHDA and CDR2 SQIVND (reference sequence). The CDR3 region is CASDRDGDTEAFF. The CDR3, as DNA: TGTGCCAGCGACAGGGACGGGGACACTGAAGCTTTCTTT.

J is TRBJ2-7 and V is TRBV5-5; TRBD1 matches 7 bases. The CDR3 contains 15 residues. With 4 bases clipped from V and 3 bases from J, the junction kept 10 bases outside the gene matches. From germline, CDR1 is SGHKS and CDR2 YYEKEE (reference sequence). Here the CDR3 DNA reads TGTGCCAGCAGCCTCCAGGCACAGGGGATCTACGAGCAGTACTTC. Translating it yields CASSLQAQGIYEQYF.

This clone was seen only once. The chain has TRBV27 and TRBJ2-2; 7 bases match TRBD1. V trimming: 7 bases; J trimming: 6 bases; junction bases outside the gene matches: 8. Germline V gives CDR1 MNHEY, CDR2 SMNVEV (reference sequence). This CDR3 spans 14 amino acids. This chain's CDR3 is CASTTDRVAGELFF. Here the CDR3 DNA reads TGTGCCAGCACCACAGACAGGGTCGCCGGGGAGCTGTTTTTT.

V is TRBV19 and J is TRBJ1-1; 9 nucleotides align to TRBD1. V dropped 3 bases and J dropped 4; count of bases not matched to a gene: 15. This CDR3 region has 18 residues. The germline V gene has CDR1 LNHDA and CDR2 SQIVND (reference sequence). The CDR3 loop reads CASSMKNLQGARSTEAFF. CDR3 DNA: TGTGCCAGTAGTATGAAAAATCTACAGGGGGCACGTTCCACTGAAGCTTTCTTT. The variable domain in full, completed from reference TRBV19 and TRBJ1-1, reads DGGITQSPKYLFRKEGQNVTLSCEQNLNHDAMYWYRQDPGQGLRLIYYSQIVNDFQKGDIAEGYSVSREKKESFPLTVTSAQKNPTAFYLCASSMKNLQGARSTEAFFGQGTRLTVV.

The chain uses TRBV20-1 and TRBJ1-6, with D perhaps matching TRBD1 (6 bases). CDR1 is DFQATT and CDR2 is SNEGSKA in the germline V gene (reference sequence). Between the trimmed V and J ends, which lost 3 bases and 7 bases, there was a span of 13 bases. This CDR3 spans 14 amino acids. The CDR3 spells CSASPGTSNSPLHF. The CDR3 coding sequence is TGCAGTGCTAGTCCCGGGACATCAAATTCACCCCTCCACTTT.

The chain couples TRBV5-5 to TRBJ1-5; D perhaps matches TRBD1 (6 bases). Trimming removed 4 bases from V and 3 bases from J, with 11 bases in between. This CDR3 is built from 14 residues. The germline gives CDR1 SGHKS, CDR2 YYEKEE (reference sequence). CDR3 in amino acids: CASSRGGVNQPQHF. CDR3 DNA sequence: TGTGCCAGCAGCCGAGGGGGGGTCAATCAGCCCCAGCATTTT.

The CDR3 spells CASSIRTSGSGNEQFF. CDR3 nucleotide sequence: TGTGCCAGTAGTATAAGGACTAGCGGGAGTGGCAATGAGCAGTTCTTC. The rearrangement joins TRBV19 to TRBJ2-1; 13 bases align to TRBD2. CDR3 length: 16 amino acids. CDR1 is LNHDA and CDR2 is SQIVND in the germline V gene (reference sequence). The junction had 4 bases not matched to a gene; V was cut back by 2 bases and J by 6 bases.

V gene TRBV28 combines with J gene TRBJ2-1; 9 bases are a match to TRBD1. Looked up from germline, CDR1 is MDHEN and CDR2 is SYDVKM. This CDR3 spans 14 amino acids. V shed 7 bases and J 2 bases; nucleotides not matched to a gene: 3. CDR3 loop: CASKTGGPYNEQFF. The CDR3 DNA is TGTGCCAGCAAGACAGGGGGTCCCTACAATGAGCAGTTCTTC.

The chain employs TRBV12-3 or TRBV12-4 and TRBJ1-5, with no clear D. V was trimmed by 7 bases and J by 5 bases, leaving 12 bases between them. The CDR3 covers 13 residues. For the CDR3, the DNA is TGTGCCAGCACCGAAATCGGGGATCAGCCCCAGCATTTT. Its translation is CASTEIGDQPQHF.

V usage is TRBV30 and J usage is TRBJ2-2; D gene uncertain. Germline V gene data show CDR1 as GTSNPN and CDR2 as SVGIG (reference sequence). Trimming left V 4 bases short and J 2 bases short, with 11 bases between. The CDR3 extends over 14 amino acids. The CDR3 region is CAWKLTANTGELFF. Here the CDR3 DNA reads TGTGCCTGGAAGCTAACAGCTAACACCGGGGAGCTGTTTTTT. Complete variable domain (other parts from reference TRBV30 and TRBJ2-2): SQTIHQWPATLVQPVGSPLSLECTVEGTSNPNLYWYRQAAGRGLQLLFYSVGIGQISSEVPQNLSASRPQDRQFILSSKKLLLSDSGFYLCAWKLTANTGELFFGEGSRLTVL.

The chain employs TRBV5-1 and TRBJ2-5, with TRBD1 identical over 7 bases. Trimming cost V 2 bases and J 2 bases; bases outside gene matches: 6. The germline CDR1 and CDR2 sequences are SGHRS and YFSETQ. There are 15 residues in the CDR3. Here the CDR3 DNA reads TGCGCCAGCAGCTTTAAGGGGGCCCCGCAAGAGACCCAGTACTTC. It is translated as CASSFKGAPQETQYF.